What follows are 30 T cell receptor beta chains derived from one specimen sequenced in a study of regulatory T cells in long-lasting Graves disease. Arm-PCR with iRepertoire HTBI primers amplified the CDR3 regions for these TCR beta libraries. From the multiplex PCR reads, TCRdb called clonotypes with MiXCR, one entry per CDR3 protein. The data hold some 410,000 distinct CDR3 sequences, with 16% observed a single time. Time point described: newly diagnosed GD, antithyroid drugs for less than 3 months. Extracted PBMC RNA gave rise to the TCR library. This same sample was also part of a study on T cells in Graves' hyperthyroidism and ophthalmopathy.

The source was peripheral blood mononuclear cells (PBMCs), collected at new diagnosis, from a patient treated with antithyroid drugs. The receptors were sampled from a woman aged 30 to 39 with Graves disease.

This clonotype turned up a few times. V gene TRBV29-1 combines with J gene TRBJ2-7; the match to TRBD2 covers 13 bases. Germline CDR1 SQVTM, CDR2 ANQGSEA. This CDR3 has 15 residues. The junction had 6 bases not matched to a gene; V was cut back by 4 bases and J by 3 bases. CDR3 bases: TGCAGCGTTGGCCGACTAGCGGGAGGAAACTACGAGCAGTACTTC. It yields the protein CSVGRLAGGNYEQYF.

This clonotype showed up just a few times. V gene TRBV9 combines with J gene TRBJ2-6; D remains unclear. CDR1 and CDR2 from the germline V gene are SGDLS and YYNGEE. V lost 6 bases and J lost 5, with 12 bases in between. The CDR3 is 14 residues long. This chain's CDR3 is CASTTETRANVLTF. For the CDR3, the DNA is TGTGCCAGCACCACAGAGACGAGGGCCAACGTCCTGACTTTC. The full variable domain, with the rest looked up from reference TRBV9 and TRBJ2-6, is DSGVTQTPKHLITATGQRVTLRCSPRSGDLSVYWYQQSLDQGLQFLIQYYNGEERAKGNILERFSAQQFPDLHSELNLSSLELGDSALYFCASTTETRANVLTFGAGSRLTVL.

This clonotype was counted at least ten times. The chain links TRBV29-1 to TRBJ2-3; D is perhaps TRBD2 (6 bases). Looked up from germline, CDR1 is SQVTM and CDR2 is ANQGSEA. The CDR3 covers 15 residues. Trimming took off 4 bases at V and 0 bases at J, with 14 bases between the two ends. CDR3 bases: TGCAGCGTTGGTGTCCGGGGGTTGAGCACAGATACGCAGTATTTT. It translates to CSVGVRGLSTDTQYF.

This chain links TRBV2 with TRBJ2-3; D unresolved. This CDR3 is 11 amino acids long. Germline lookup yields CDR1 SNHLY and CDR2 FYNNEI. The ends were cut back, 8 bases at V and 2 bases at J, with 5 bases in the middle. CDR3 loop: CASLYTDTQYF. The CDR3 nucleotides are TGTGCCAGCCTTTACACAGATACGCAGTATTTT.

This clonotype was picked up many times. The genes are TRBV5-1 and TRBJ1-1; D not certain. The germline V gene encodes CDR1 SGHRS and CDR2 YFSETQ. Trimming took 1 base from V and 1 from J, leaving 5 bases between them. This CDR3 is built from 13 residues. CDR3 region: CASSLPSNTEAFF. The CDR3 nucleotides are TGCGCCAGCAGCTTGCCGTCGAACACTGAAGCTTTCTTT.

Worth noting for this clonotype: It is likely a read error, because the conserved phenylalanine at the end of the CDR3 is missing. The rearrangement links TRBV5-5 to TRBJ1-5; D is ambiguous. V was cut by 5 bases and J by 0 bases, with 9 bases left in between. There are 14 residues in the CDR3. Per the germline V gene, CDR1 is SGHKS and CDR2 is YYEKEE (reference sequence). CDR3 residues: CASSSHDSNQPQHS. As DNA, the CDR3 is TGTGCCAGCAGTTCACACGATAGCAATCAGCCCCAGCATTCT.

This clonotype has ten or more counts. This chain connects TRBV28 to TRBJ1-1; no reliable D call. Germline values: CDR1 MDHEN, CDR2 SYDVKM. The CDR3 spans 11 residues. The V end lost 7 bases, the J end lost 5 bases, and 8 bases lay between the germline ends. The CDR3 region has the DNA TGTGCCAGCACGTACAAGACTGAAGCTTTCTTT. As protein: CASTYKTEAFF.

This clonotype was picked up a small number of times. The chain links TRBV27 to TRBJ2-2, with TRBD2 as a possible D gene (6 bases). The CDR3 has 17 residues. The germline V gene encodes CDR1 MNHEY and CDR2 SMNVEV (reference sequence). The V gene lost 7 bases and the J gene lost 4 bases, with 22 bases spanning the gap. DNA for the CDR3: TGTGCCAGCACCAAATTAGGACTTGCGGGATTCACCGGGGAGCTGTTTTTT. This codes for CASTKLGLAGFTGELFF.

The rearrangement uses TRBV6-2 or TRBV6-3 and TRBJ2-2; possibly TRBD2 for D (5 bases). This CDR3 is built from 16 residues. V lost 0 bases, J lost 5 bases, and 13 bases lay in between. In germline, CDR1 is MNHEY, CDR2 SVGEGT. CDR3 nucleotide sequence: TGTGCCAGCAGTTACTCGACCGGGATCGGTACCGGGGAGCTGTTTTTT. Translation gives CASSYSTGIGTGELFF.

This clonotype was seen a few times. The rearrangement uses TRBV27 and TRBJ1-5; TRBD1 aligns across 9 bases. Looked up from germline, CDR1 is MNHEY and CDR2 is SMNVEV (reference sequence). The CDR3 has 15 residues. V shed 6 bases and J 2 bases; nucleotides not matched to a gene: 5. The CDR3 is CASRGQGQGNQPQHF. The DNA of the CDR3 is TGTGCCAGCAGGGGACAGGGTCAGGGCAATCAGCCCCAGCATTTT.

This clonotype was counted a few times. The V call is TRBV25-1, the J call TRBJ1-2, with a tentative D call TRBD1 (6 bases). CDR1 is MGHDK, CDR2 SYGVNS, per germline. Trimming cost V 3 bases and J 8 bases, with 16 bases left between them. The CDR3 has 14 amino acids. The CDR3, as DNA: TGTGCCAGCAGTGACATGAGACAGGATCACGGCTACACCTTC. Translating gives CASSDMRQDHGYTF.

This clonotype has more than one count but fewer than ten. The genes are TRBV29-1 and TRBJ1-1, with D perhaps matching TRBD1 (6 bases). Germline CDR1 SQVTM, CDR2 ANQGSEA. V was cut by 6 bases and J by 3 bases, with 14 bases left in between. The CDR3 contains 13 residues. For the CDR3, the DNA is TGCAGCGTGGGGACACGCCGATACACTGAAGCTTTCTTT. Its translation: CSVGTRRYTEAFF.

The table lists this clonotype with a few counts. The chain is built from TRBV19 and TRBJ2-4, with 7 bases lining up with TRBD2. This CDR3 has 12 residues. V shed 7 bases, J shed 7 bases, and the junction held 4 bases outside the gene matches. Germline CDR1 is LNHDA and CDR2 is SQIVND (reference sequence). In DNA, the CDR3 is TGTGCCAGTACGGGGGGAGGTAACATTCAGTACTTC. Its protein product is CASTGGGNIQYF.

The chain employs TRBV19 and TRBJ2-1, with unresolved D. The CDR3 is 13 residues long. V shed 6 bases and J shed 7 bases, with 13 bases lying between them. Germline values: CDR1 LNHDA, CDR2 SQIVND (reference sequence). The CDR3 is CASSPPRMNEQFF. The DNA for the CDR3 is TGTGCCAGTAGCCCGCCGAGGATGAATGAGCAGTTCTTC.

This clonotype was seen only a few times. Just one base apart from a much larger clone, this may be a read error. The chain couples TRBV7-2 to TRBJ2-3; TRBD2 might be the D (5 bases). The CDR3 loop spans 14 amino acids. V lost 7 bases and J lost 2, with 13 bases in between. Germline V gives CDR1 SGHTA, CDR2 FQGNSA. The DNA for the CDR3 is TGTGCCAGCAACTTCGTAGCGCACACAGATACGCAGTATTTT. It translates to CASNFVAHTDTQYF.

This clonotype was found a few times. V gene TRBV4-3 combines with J gene TRBJ2-7; TRBD2 is a possible D gene (6 bases). Trimming removed 0 bases from V and 2 bases from J, with 17 bases in between. The CDR3 spans 17 residues. In germline, CDR1 is LGHNA, CDR2 YSLEER. Written as DNA, the CDR3 is TGCGCCAGCAGCCAAGAAAGTACGGCGGGGCGAGCCTACGAGCAGTACTTC. Translation gives CASSQESTAGRAYEQYF.

This clonotype was detected ten times or more. This rearrangement joins TRBV6-2 or TRBV6-3 to TRBJ2-1, with D hard to call. Germline V gives CDR1 MNHEY, CDR2 SVGEGT. V was shortened by 0 bases and J by 0 bases, with 9 bases between the two germline ends. This CDR3 region has 16 residues. CDR3 loop: CASSYSFGSSYNEQFF. DNA for the CDR3: TGTGCCAGCAGTTACTCGTTCGGTAGCTCCTACAATGAGCAGTTCTTC.

V gene TRBV7-3 combines with J gene TRBJ2-1; tentatively, D is TRBD2 (5 bases). The CDR3 contains 14 residues. The V gene lost 3 bases and the J gene lost 10 bases, with 16 bases spanning the gap. Germline CDR1 SGHTA, CDR2 FQGTGA. The CDR3 nucleotides are TGTGCCAGCAGCTTTTCGGGATCCGTGGCGGAGCAGTTCTTC. Translation gives CASSFSGSVAEQFF. The full variable domain, its missing parts supplied by reference TRBV7-3 and TRBJ2-1, is GAGVSQTPSNKVTEKGKYVELRCDPISGHTALYWYRQSLGQGPEFLIYFQGTGAADDSGLPNDRFFAVRPEGSVSTLKIQRTERGDSAVYLCASSFSGSVAEQFFGPGTRLTVL.

This clonotype was seen repeatedly, ten times or more. The chain has TRBV6-1 and TRBJ2-7; D possibly corresponds to TRBD2 (5 bases). With 4 bases removed from V and 0 bases from J, the gap between germline ends came to 10 bases. CDR3 length equals 14 residues. The germline V gene encodes CDR1 MNHNS and CDR2 SASEGT. CDR3: CASSARGFSYEQYF. CDR3 in DNA: TGTGCCAGCAGTGCTCGAGGGTTCTCCTACGAGCAGTACTTC.

This clonotype showed up many times. The chain uses TRBV5-1 and TRBJ1-3; D call uncertain. Trimming took 0 bases from V and 1 from J, leaving 11 bases between them. This CDR3 is built from 16 residues. CDR1 and CDR2 from the germline V gene are SGHRS and YFSETQ. The chain's CDR3 is CASSLAYSASGNTIYF. CDR3 DNA sequence: TGCGCCAGCAGCTTGGCTTATAGCGCTTCTGGAAACACCATATATTTT.

This chain joins TRBV4-3 and TRBJ1-5, with D unresolved. Germline V gives CDR1 LGHNA, CDR2 YSLEER. CDR3 size: 15 residues. Trimming left V 0 bases short and J 4 bases short, with 10 bases between. In nucleotides, the CDR3 is TGCGCCAGCAGCCAAGATACGGACCGTAATCAGCCCCAGCATTTT. Translation gives CASSQDTDRNQPQHF.

Note on this clonotype: Relative to the germline gene, one junction end is altered; a read error may explain this. This rearrangement joins TRBV30 to TRBJ2-5; TRBD2 agrees at 11 bases. This CDR3 has 15 residues. Germline V gives CDR1 GTSNPN, CDR2 SVGIG (reference sequence). CDR3 protein: CAWSQTSGNSEAQYF. The CDR3 DNA reads as TGTGCCTGGAGCCAGACTAGCGGGAACTCAGAGGCCCAGTACTTC.

Of note for this clonotype: A much more abundant neighbour one base away suggests this may be a read error. V is TRBV6-2 or TRBV6-3 and J is TRBJ2-3, with 7 bases fitting TRBD1. The CDR3 loop spans 17 amino acids. Germline V gene sequence: CDR1 MNHEY, CDR2 SVGEGT. The CDR3 spells CASSWSRDSQYTDTRYF. DNA of the CDR3: TGTGCCAGCAGTTGGTCCCGGGACAGCCAATACACAGATACGCGGTATTTT.

This clonotype was recorded once. This chain uses TRBV20-1 with TRBJ2-1, with a possible D match to TRBD2 (5 bases). Germline assignment: CDR1 DFQATT and CDR2 SNEGSKA (reference sequence). The CDR3 length is 13 residues. Trimming took off 7 bases at V and 0 bases at J, with 10 bases between the two ends. This CDR3 reads CSGGHPSYNEQFF. DNA of the CDR3: TGCAGTGGCGGGCATCCCTCCTACAATGAGCAGTTCTTC.

Only a few counts were recorded for this clonotype. This rearrangement joins TRBV29-1 to TRBJ2-5, with 8 bases fitting TRBD2. Germline V lookup: CDR1 SQVTM, CDR2 ANQGSEA. Trimming took 4 bases from V and 4 from J; bases not matched to a gene: 5. This CDR3 region has 13 residues. As DNA, the CDR3 is TGCAGCGTTGCGCGGGAGGCAAGAGAGACCCAGTACTTC. Amino acid sequence: CSVAREARETQYF.

This clonotype showed up just a few times. This chain connects TRBV11-2 to TRBJ2-1; tentative D call: TRBD2 (6 bases). V was clipped by 6 bases and J by 0 bases, with 15 bases between them. This CDR3 has 16 amino acids. Germline values: CDR1 SGHAT, CDR2 FQNNGV. CDR3 amino acids: CASSHRDGSSYNEQFF. The CDR3 coding sequence is TGTGCCAGCAGTCACCGGGACGGGAGCTCCTACAATGAGCAGTTCTTC.

A few counts support this clonotype. The chain employs TRBV6-1 and TRBJ1-5; D might be TRBD1 (5 bases). Trimming stripped 1 base from V and 7 bases from J, with 8 bases between. The CDR3 length is 13 residues. Germline CDR1 is MNHNS and CDR2 is SASEGT. CDR3 amino acids: CASSEDRPQPQHF. The DNA of the CDR3 is TGTGCCAGCAGTGAAGACAGGCCACAGCCCCAGCATTTT.

This clonotype has at least ten counts. One junction end does not reproduce the germline sequence, and a read error may be involved. This chain links TRBV28 with TRBJ2-7; D may be TRBD2 (6 bases). This CDR3 contains 12 residues. From germline, CDR1 is MDHEN and CDR2 SYDVKM. CDR3 nucleotides: TGTGCCAGCAGTTTAAATGAGGGACTCAAGCGCTTC. Its protein is CASSLNEGLKRF.

This clonotype was counted at least ten times. The V gene is TRBV7-9, the J gene TRBJ1-1; no clear D. From germline, CDR1 is SEHNR and CDR2 FQNEAQ (reference sequence). The CDR3 consists of 13 residues. With 5 bases removed from V and 1 base from J, the gap between germline ends came to 8 bases. This CDR3 reads CASSPRPNTEAFF. The CDR3 region has the DNA TGTGCCAGCAGCCCGAGACCGAACACTGAAGCTTTCTTT.

For this clonotype: Given a much more abundant clone one base away, this may be a read error. This rearrangement joins TRBV28 to TRBJ2-3; 9 positions agree with TRBD2. Germline CDR1 MDHEN, CDR2 SYDVKM. Germline trimming cut 8 bases from V and 0 bases from J; bases unmatched to any gene: 6. CDR3 length: 15 residues. This CDR3 reads CASGETSGSTDTQYF. The CDR3 nucleotides are TGTGCCAGCGGTGAAACTAGCGGGAGCACAGATACGCAGTATTTT.